These T cell receptor beta chains were read from a single sample in a study of blood T cell repertoires in COVID-19. The protocol was immunoSEQ multiplex PCR, while the TCRdb copy is restricted to in-frame clones and leaves out a portion. The sample carries some 56,000 clones, more than 75% recorded once. Specimen: peripheral blood. Receptors originate from a woman aged 55-70 years with COVID-19, enrolled during active disease. Each CDR3 is given with its conserved first and last residue. D genes are given only for firm matches. Not every row has a clone size; where given, it reads once, few, many or a size class.

v_gene	j_gene	len	d_gene	abundance	CDR3aa	CDR3nt
TRBV5-1	TRBJ1-4	16	.	.	CASSLSPAGNNEKLFF	TGCGCCAGCAGCTTGAGCCCTGCAGGCAATAATGAAAAACTGTTTTTT
TRBV19	TRBJ1-5	16	TRBD1	once	CASSMWGDRGNQPQHF	TGTGCCAGTAGTATGTGGGGAGACAGGGGCAATCAGCCCCAGCATTTT
TRBV6-5	TRBJ1-2	13	.	.	CARGFGGMGGYTF	TGTGCCAGGGGGTTCGGGGGTATGGGTGGCTACACCTTC
TRBV7-9	TRBJ1-2	13	.	.	CASSLASHYGYTF	TGTGCCAGCAGCTTAGCCTCCCACTATGGCTACACCTTC
TRBV25-1	TRBJ2-7	15	TRBD1	.	CASSNDRGLFYEQYF	TGTGCCAGCAGTAATGACAGGGGCCTGTTCTACGAGCAGTACTTC
TRBV28	TRBJ1-1	13	.	.	CASSFPQNTEAFF	TGTGCCAGCAGTTTTCCCCAGAACACTGAAGCTTTCTTT
TRBV28	TRBJ1-2	14	TRBD1	.	CASSSLDRGKDYTF	TGTGCCAGCAGTTCCCTGGACAGGGGAAAGGACTACACCTTC
TRBV20-1	TRBJ2-7	14	TRBD2	.	CSASWGGRAHEQYF	TGCAGTGCCAGTTGGGGCGGGAGGGCCCACGAGCAGTACTTC
TRBV5-4	TRBJ1-2	15	.	.	CASKPGTSSNYGYTF	TGTGCCAGTAAGCCCGGGACTTCGTCTAACTATGGCTACACCTTC
TRBV6-2/TRBV6-3	TRBJ2-3	16	TRBD2	.	CASSHTTSGSTDTQYF	TGTGCCAGCAGCCACACTACTAGCGGGAGCACAGATACGCAGTATTTT